Listed here is a single T cell receptor beta chain. The antigen remains unidentified. With 5 bases clipped from V and 3 bases from J, the junction kept 0 bases outside the gene matches. CDR1 and CDR2 (germline): SNHLY, FYNNEI. This CDR3 comprises 12 residues. Investigators profiled TCR beta VDJ and CDR3 from genomic DNA template. One entry per CDR3 protein results from TCRdb running MiXCR on the reads. The repertoire holds under 250,000 distinct CDR3 sequences, with roughly 35% as singletons. This entry belongs to a study of CD8+CD57+ T cells in acquired aplastic anemia. Study-wide background: Mean yield of DNA from sorted CD4+ and CD8+ cells was 3 to 3.5 ug. Reads per healthy sample averaged around 9.9 million (CD4+) and some 12 million (CD8+).

Study results and caveats: No significant patient-versus-control difference appeared in CD8+ Simpson's diversity. Overlap between patients and controls comprised roughly 30 CD8+ CDR3 sequences.

Specimen: sorted CD4+, CD8+, or CD8+CD57+ T cells (not recorded which) from PBMCs. The origin of this receptor is a human donor in good health, serving as a control. V is TRBV2 and J is TRBJ2-7; 8 nucleotides line up with TRBD2. The CDR3 DNA follows: TGTGCCAGCAGTAGCGGGGGCTACGAGCAGTACTTC. Translation gives CASSSGGYEQYF. Together with reference TRBV2 and TRBJ2-7, the CDR3 gives the full variable domain: EPEVTQTPSHQVTQMGQEVILRCVPISNHLYFYWYRQILGQKVEFLVSFYNNEISEKSEIFDDQFSVERPDGSNFTLKIRSTKLEDSAMYFCASSSGGYEQYFGPGTRLTVT.